The clone carrying this T cell receptor beta chain occurred many times. These data originate in a study of T cells after yellow fever vaccination. Study-level information: It was SMART-Seq v4 Ultra Low Input that prepared the fractions with low cell numbers.

The germline gives CDR1 MNHEY, CDR2 SVGAGI. Trimming removed 2 bases from V and 0 bases from J, with 10 bases in between. The CDR3 consists of 15 residues. In TCRdb, the 5' RACE reads were re-called with MiXCR into one record per CDR3 protein. The sample lists 300,000 to 350,000 distinct CDR3 sequences; approximately 4% were seen once. This chain uses TRBV6-5 with TRBJ1-1, with unresolved D. The clonotype originates from a man younger than 35 who received the YFV17D yellow fever vaccine. The specimen was PBMCs, collected 15 days after the yellow fever booster vaccination. The CDR3 sequence: CASSYGPHLNTEAFF. DNA of the CDR3: TGTGCCAGCAGTTACGGGCCCCACTTGAACACTGAAGCTTTCTTT.